This T cell receptor beta chain was found in a study of blood T cells in healthy people across ages. Broader study findings: Naive CD4+ cells and diversity were both higher in long-lived donors than in aged donors.

The authors isolated at least 6 million PBMCs per sample. This clonotype was recorded many times. Its antigen is as yet unknown. Sample-barcoded 5' priming and a J-beta primer mix drove a second PCR of about 6 to 11 cycles. TCRdb ran MiXCR on the 5' RACE reads and lists one entry per CDR3 protein. The table includes around 1,700,000 distinct CDR3 sequences, roughly 27% detected once. Germline V lookup: CDR1 SQVTM, CDR2 ANQGSEA. Trimming cost V 1 base and J 2 bases; bases outside gene matches: 7. The CDR3 contains 15 residues. The sequence derives from a woman aged 25 to 39 in good health. The genes are TRBV29-1 and TRBJ2-7; 8 nucleotides match TRBD2. Sequenced: blood. This chain's CDR3 is CSVEGYSGTTYEQYF. The CDR3 DNA reads as TGCAGCGTTGAAGGGTATAGCGGGACAACCTACGAGCAGTACTTC.